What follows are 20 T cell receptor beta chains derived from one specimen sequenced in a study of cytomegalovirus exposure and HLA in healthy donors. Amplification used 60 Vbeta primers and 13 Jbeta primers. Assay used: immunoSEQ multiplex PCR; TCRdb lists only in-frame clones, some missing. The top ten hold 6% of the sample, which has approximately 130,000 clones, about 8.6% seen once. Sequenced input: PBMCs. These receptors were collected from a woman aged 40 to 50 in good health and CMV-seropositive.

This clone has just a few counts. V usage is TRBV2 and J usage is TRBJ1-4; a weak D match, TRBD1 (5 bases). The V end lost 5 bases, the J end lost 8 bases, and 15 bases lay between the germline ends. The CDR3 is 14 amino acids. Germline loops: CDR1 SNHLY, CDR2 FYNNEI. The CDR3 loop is CASSLQGGREKLFF. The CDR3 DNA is TGTGCCAGCAGTCTGCAGGGAGGGCGGGAAAAACTGTTTTTT.

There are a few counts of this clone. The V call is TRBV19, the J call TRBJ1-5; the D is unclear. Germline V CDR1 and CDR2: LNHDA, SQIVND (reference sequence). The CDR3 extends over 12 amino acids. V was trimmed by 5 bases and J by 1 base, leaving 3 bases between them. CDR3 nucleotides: TGTGCCAGTAGTGGCAGCAATCAGCCCCAGCATTTT. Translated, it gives CASSGSNQPQHF.

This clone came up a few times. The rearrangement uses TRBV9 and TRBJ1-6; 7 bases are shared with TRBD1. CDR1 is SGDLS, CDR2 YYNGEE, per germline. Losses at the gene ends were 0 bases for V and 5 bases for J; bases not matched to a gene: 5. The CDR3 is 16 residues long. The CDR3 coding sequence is TGTGCCAGCAGCGTAGAGGGGGCTGGCAATAATTCACCCCTCCACTTT. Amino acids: CASSVEGAGNNSPLHF.

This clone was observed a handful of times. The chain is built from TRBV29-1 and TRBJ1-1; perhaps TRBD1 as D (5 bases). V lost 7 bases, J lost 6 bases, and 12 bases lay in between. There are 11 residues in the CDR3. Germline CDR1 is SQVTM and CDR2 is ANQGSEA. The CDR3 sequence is CSALVGPEAFF. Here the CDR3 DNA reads TGCAGCGCTCTAGTGGGGCCTGAAGCTTTCTTT.

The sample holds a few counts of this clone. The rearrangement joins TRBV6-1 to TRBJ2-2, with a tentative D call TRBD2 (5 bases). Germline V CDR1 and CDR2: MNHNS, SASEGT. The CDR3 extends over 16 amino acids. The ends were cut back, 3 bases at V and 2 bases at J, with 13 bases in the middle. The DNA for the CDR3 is TGTGCCAGCAGTGAGAAGGGAGCGGTAAACACCGGGGAGCTGTTTTTT. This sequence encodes CASSEKGAVNTGELFF.

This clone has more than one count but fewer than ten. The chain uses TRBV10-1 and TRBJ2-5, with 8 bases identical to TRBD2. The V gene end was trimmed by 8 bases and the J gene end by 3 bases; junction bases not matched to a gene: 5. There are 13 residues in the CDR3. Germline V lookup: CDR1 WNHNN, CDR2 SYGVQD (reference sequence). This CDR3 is CASAARGEETQYF. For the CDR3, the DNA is TGCGCCAGCGCAGCGCGGGGGGAAGAGACCCAGTACTTC.

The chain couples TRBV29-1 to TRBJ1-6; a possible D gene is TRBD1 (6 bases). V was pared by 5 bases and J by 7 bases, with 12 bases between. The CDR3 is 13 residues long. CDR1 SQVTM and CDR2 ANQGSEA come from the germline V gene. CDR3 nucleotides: TGCAGCGTTTCGAGGGGGGGAAATTCACCCCTCCACTTT. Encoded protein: CSVSRGGNSPLHF.

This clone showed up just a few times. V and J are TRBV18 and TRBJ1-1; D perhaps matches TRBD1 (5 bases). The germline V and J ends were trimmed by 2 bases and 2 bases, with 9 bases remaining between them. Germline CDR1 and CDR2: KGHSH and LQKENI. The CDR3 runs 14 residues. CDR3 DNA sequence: TGTGCCAGCTCACCATCATGGACAAACACTGAAGCTTTCTTT. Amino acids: CASSPSWTNTEAFF.

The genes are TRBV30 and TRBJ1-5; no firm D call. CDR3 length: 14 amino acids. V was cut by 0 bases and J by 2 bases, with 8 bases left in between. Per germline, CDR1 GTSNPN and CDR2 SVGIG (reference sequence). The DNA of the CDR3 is TGTGCCTGGAGTGTACTTCAGGGCAATCAGCCCCAGCATTTT. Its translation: CAWSVLQGNQPQHF. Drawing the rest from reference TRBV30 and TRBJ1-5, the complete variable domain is SQTIHQWPATLVQPVGSPLSLECTVEGTSNPNLYWYRQAAGRGLQLLFYSVGIGQISSEVPQNLSASRPQDRQFILSSKKLLLSDSGFYLCAWSVLQGNQPQHFGDGTRLSIL.

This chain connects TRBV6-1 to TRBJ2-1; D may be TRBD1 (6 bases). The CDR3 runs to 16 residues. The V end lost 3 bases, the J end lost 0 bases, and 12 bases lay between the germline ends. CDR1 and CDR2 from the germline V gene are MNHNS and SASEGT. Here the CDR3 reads CASSESRGSSYNEQFF. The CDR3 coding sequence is TGTGCCAGCAGTGAGTCCAGGGGAAGCTCCTACAATGAGCAGTTCTTC.

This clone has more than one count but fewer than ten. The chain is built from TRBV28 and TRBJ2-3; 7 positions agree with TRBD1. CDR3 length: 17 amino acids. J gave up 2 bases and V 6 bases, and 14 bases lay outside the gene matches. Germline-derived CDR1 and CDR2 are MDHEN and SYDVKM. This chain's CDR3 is CASSSRGRDRHTDTQYF. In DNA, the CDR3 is TGTGCCAGCAGCTCTCGAGGAAGGGACAGACACACAGATACGCAGTATTTT. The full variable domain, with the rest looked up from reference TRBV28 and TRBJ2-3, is DVKVTQSSRYLVKRTGEKVFLECVQDMDHENMFWYRQDPGLGLRLIYFSYDVKMKEKGDIPEGYSVSREKKERFSLILESASTNQTSMYLCASSSRGRDRHTDTQYFGPGTRLTVL.

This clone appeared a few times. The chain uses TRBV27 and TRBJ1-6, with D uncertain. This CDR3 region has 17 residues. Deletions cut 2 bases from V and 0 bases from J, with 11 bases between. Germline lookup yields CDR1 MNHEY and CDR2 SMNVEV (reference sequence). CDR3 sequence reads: CASSLMALSSYNSPLHF. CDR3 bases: TGTGCCAGCAGTTTAATGGCCTTAAGCTCCTATAATTCACCCCTCCACTTT.

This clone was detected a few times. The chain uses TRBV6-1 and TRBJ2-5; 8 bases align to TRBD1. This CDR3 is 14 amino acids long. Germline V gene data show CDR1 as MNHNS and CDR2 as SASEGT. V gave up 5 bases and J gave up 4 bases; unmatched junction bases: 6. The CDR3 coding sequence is TGTGCCAGCAGTCCCGGACAGGGTGGAGAGACCCAGTACTTC. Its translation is CASSPGQGGETQYF.

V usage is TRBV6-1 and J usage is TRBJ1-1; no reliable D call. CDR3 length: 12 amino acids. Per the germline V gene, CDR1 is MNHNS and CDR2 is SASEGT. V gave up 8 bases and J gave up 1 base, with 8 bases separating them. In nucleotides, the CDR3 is TGTGCCAGCGTGGAGGCGAACACTGAAGCTTTCTTT. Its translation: CASVEANTEAFF.

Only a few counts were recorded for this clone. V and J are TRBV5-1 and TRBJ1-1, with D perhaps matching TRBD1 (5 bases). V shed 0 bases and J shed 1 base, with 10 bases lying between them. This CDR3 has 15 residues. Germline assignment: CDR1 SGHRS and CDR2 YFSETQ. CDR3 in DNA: TGCGCCAGCAGCTTGGGAGTGGGGCGGAACACTGAAGCTTTCTTT. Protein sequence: CASSLGVGRNTEAFF.

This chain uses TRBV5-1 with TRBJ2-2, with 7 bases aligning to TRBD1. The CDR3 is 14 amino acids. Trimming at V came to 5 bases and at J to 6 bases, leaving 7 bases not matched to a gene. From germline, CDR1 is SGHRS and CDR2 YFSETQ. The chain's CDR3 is CASRLGGSAGELFF. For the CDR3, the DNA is TGCGCCAGCAGGTTAGGGGGCTCGGCCGGGGAGCTGTTTTTT.

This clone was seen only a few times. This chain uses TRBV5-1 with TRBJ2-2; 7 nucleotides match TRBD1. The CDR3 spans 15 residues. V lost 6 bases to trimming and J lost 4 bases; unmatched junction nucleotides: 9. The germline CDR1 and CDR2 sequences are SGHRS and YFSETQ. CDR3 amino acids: CASKVRTGITGELFF. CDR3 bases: TGCGCCAGCAAGGTTCGGACAGGTATCACCGGGGAGCTGTTTTTT.

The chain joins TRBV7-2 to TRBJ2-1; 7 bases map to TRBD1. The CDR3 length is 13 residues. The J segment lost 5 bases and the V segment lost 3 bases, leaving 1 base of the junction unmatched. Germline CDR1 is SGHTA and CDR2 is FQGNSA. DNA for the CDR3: TGTGCCAGCAGCTTGGACAGGAACAATGAGCAGTTCTTC. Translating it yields CASSLDRNNEQFF.

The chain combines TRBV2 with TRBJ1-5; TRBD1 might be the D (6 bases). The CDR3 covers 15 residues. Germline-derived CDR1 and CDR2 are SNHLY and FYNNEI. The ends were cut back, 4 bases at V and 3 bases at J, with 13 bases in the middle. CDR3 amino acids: CASSAGTRLNQPQHF. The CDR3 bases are TGTGCCAGCAGTGCCGGGACAAGACTCAATCAGCCCCAGCATTTT.

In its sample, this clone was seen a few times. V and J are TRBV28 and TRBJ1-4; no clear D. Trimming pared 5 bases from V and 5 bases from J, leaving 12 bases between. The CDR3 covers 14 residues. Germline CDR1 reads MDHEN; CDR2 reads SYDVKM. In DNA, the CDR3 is TGTGCCAGCAGTCACCTTGTGAGCAATGAAAAACTGTTTTTT. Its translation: CASSHLVSNEKLFF.